This T cell receptor (beta chain) was retrieved from a study of beta chain features in type 1 diabetes. Study findings and constraints: Any role of HLA type in TCRB rearrangement remained unresolved here. Sequencing of cDNA might inflate the share of cells that strongly express TCR.

A note on this clone: What it binds is not known.

CDR1 and CDR2 from the germline V gene are MDHEN and SYDVKM. With V trimmed by 4 bases and J by 6 bases, 8 bases remained unmatched. The CDR3 has 16 residues. Every bit of the isolated RNA underwent reverse transcription, so sequencing read expressed TCRB transcripts. The protocol was immunoSEQ multiplex PCR, while the TCRdb copy is restricted to in-frame clones and leaves out a portion. The sample yields a few hundred thousand clones, approximately 16% seen once. This chain links TRBV28 with TRBJ2-2; TRBD2 agrees at 10 bases. The TCR was taken from a woman aged 18-30 years in good health. The material sequenced was naive CD4+ T cells from blood. The CDR3 bases are TGTGCCAGCAGTTCGCTAGCGGGAGATGCCGCCGGGGAGCTGTTTTTT. Its translation is CASSSLAGDAAGELFF. The full variable domain, with the rest looked up from reference TRBV28 and TRBJ2-2, is DVKVTQSSRYLVKRTGEKVFLECVQDMDHENMFWYRQDPGLGLRLIYFSYDVKMKEKGDIPEGYSVSREKKERFSLILESASTNQTSMYLCASSSLAGDAAGELFFGEGSRLTVL.